The next 28 T cell receptor beta chains were all read from a single sample in a study of blood T cells in healthy people across ages. The second PCR ran about 6 to 12 cycles with a sample-barcoded 5' primer and J-beta primers. TCRdb re-analysed the 5' RACE reads in MiXCR, keeping a single row per CDR3 protein. The sample records about 830,000 distinct CDR3 sequences, roughly 60% being singletons. Sequenced sample: blood. All receptors derive from a young man in good health.

The rearrangement joins TRBV20-1 to TRBJ2-5; 9 bases are a match to TRBD1. From germline, CDR1 is DFQATT and CDR2 SNEGSKA (reference sequence). The CDR3 totals 14 residues. V lost 5 bases and J lost 5; bases outside the gene matches: 9. Here the CDR3 DNA reads TGCAGTGCTGTACCGGGACAGGGTACGGAGACCCAGTACTTC. This encodes CSAVPGQGTETQYF.

V is TRBV20-1 and J is TRBJ2-3; tentative D call: TRBD2 (6 bases). From germline, CDR1 is DFQATT and CDR2 SNEGSKA (reference sequence). The CDR3 has 15 amino acids. V gave up 0 bases and J gave up 4 bases, with 14 bases separating them. The CDR3 protein is CSARDLGGVADTQYF. As DNA, the CDR3 is TGCAGTGCTAGAGATCTCGGCGGGGTAGCAGATACGCAGTATTTT.

V gene TRBV20-1 combines with J gene TRBJ1-1; no clear D gene. CDR3 length equals 11 residues. Trimming shortened V by 4 bases and J by 5 bases, and 8 bases separated the two germline ends. Per germline, CDR1 DFQATT and CDR2 SNEGSKA (reference sequence). The CDR3 reads CSATLFTEAFF. In DNA, the CDR3 is TGCAGTGCTACTCTCTTTACTGAAGCTTTCTTT.

A few counts support this clonotype. The chain couples TRBV11-3 to TRBJ2-7; D may be TRBD1 (6 bases). This CDR3 is built from 16 residues. V shed 4 bases and J shed 2 bases, with 18 bases lying between them. In germline, CDR1 is SGHNT, CDR2 YENEEA. The CDR3 nucleotides are TGTGCCAGCAGCTACGGACAGAGAAAAAAAACCTACGAGCAGTACTTC. This sequence encodes CASSYGQRKKTYEQYF.

A single count supports this clonotype. A junction end diverges from the germline sequence, so it may reflect a read error. The J gene is TRBJ2-7, the V gene TRBV20-1; 12 nucleotides match TRBD1. Germline CDR1 DFQATT, CDR2 SNEGSKA (reference sequence). The CDR3 runs to 14 residues. The CDR3 sequence is CGAKGTGGMYEQYF. As DNA, the CDR3 is TGCGGTGCAAAAGGGACAGGGGGCATGTACGAGCAGTACTTC.

The rearrangement links TRBV28 to TRBJ1-5; 11 nucleotides line up with TRBD1. Germline CDR1 is MDHEN and CDR2 is SYDVKM. Trimming at V came to 6 bases and at J to 6 bases, leaving 10 bases not matched to a gene. The CDR3 consists of 16 residues. DNA of the CDR3: TGTGCCAGCAGCCCCCATTCCGGGACAGGGGGTCAGCCCCAGCATTTT. It yields the protein CASSPHSGTGGQPQHF.

The V gene is TRBV7-9, the J gene TRBJ2-1, with 8 nucleotides matching TRBD1. The trim removed 2 bases at V and 9 bases at J, leaving 9 bases unmatched. CDR3 length: 15 amino acids. Germline-derived CDR1 and CDR2 are SEHNR and FQNEAQ (reference sequence). CDR3 region: CASSLPGTGPTEQFF. CDR3 in DNA: TGTGCCAGCAGCTTACCCGGGACAGGTCCTACTGAGCAGTTCTTC.

The chain is built from TRBV3-1 and TRBJ2-3; the D is unclear. Germline CDR1 and CDR2: LGHDT and YNNKEL (reference sequence). Between the trimmed V and J ends, which lost 4 bases and 7 bases, there was a span of 12 bases. This CDR3 comprises 13 residues. The CDR3 loop reads CASSPYSPYTQYF. The CDR3 nucleotides read TGTGCCAGCAGCCCCTACTCTCCATATACGCAGTATTTT.

The chain recombines TRBV20-1 with TRBJ1-1, with a possible D match to TRBD1 (5 bases). Trimming removed 5 bases at V and 1 base at J, with 8 bases between. This CDR3 spans 12 amino acids. The germline V gene encodes CDR1 DFQATT and CDR2 SNEGSKA (reference sequence). CDR3 loop: CSAAGRNTEAFF. The CDR3 DNA sequence: TGCAGTGCTGCGGGACGGAACACTGAAGCTTTCTTT.

The chain couples TRBV4-3 to TRBJ1-2; 9 bases line up with TRBD1. Germline CDR1 is LGHNA and CDR2 is YSLEER. The CDR3 loop spans 15 amino acids. V lost 2 bases to trimming and J lost 5 bases; unmatched junction nucleotides: 6. CDR3 protein: CASSQRDRAFYGYTF. Here the CDR3 DNA reads TGCGCCAGCAGCCAACGGGACAGGGCCTTTTATGGCTACACCTTC.

The chain links TRBV12-3 or TRBV12-4 to TRBJ1-4; the D is unclear. V gave up 2 bases and J gave up 1 base, with 8 bases separating them. The CDR3 is 15 residues long. Written as DNA, the CDR3 is TGTGCCAGCAGTTTAATCCGGGGAACTAATGAAAAACTGTTTTTT. This encodes CASSLIRGTNEKLFF.

DNA for the CDR3: TGTGCCAGCAGTTACAGGGACAGGGATCACGAGCAGTACTTC. Protein product: CASSYRDRDHEQYF. The gene calls are TRBV6-6 and TRBJ2-4; 9 nucleotides agree with TRBD1. The J call is uncertain, as TRBJ2-7 better fits the DNA end. The length of the CDR3 is 14 residues. Per the germline V gene, CDR1 is MNHNY and CDR2 is SVGAGI (reference sequence).

The rearrangement uses TRBV7-2 and TRBJ2-5, with 9 bases aligning to TRBD2. The DNA end lines up better with TRBJ2-1; the J call may be wrong. The germline gives CDR1 SGHTA, CDR2 FQGNSA. The CDR3 consists of 13 residues. The CDR3 region is CATSGTIQETQFF. The CDR3 DNA is TGTGCCACTAGCGGGACAATCCAAGAGACCCAGTTCTTC.

V and J are TRBV12-3 or TRBV12-4 and TRBJ1-2; 7 nucleotides match TRBD1. V trimming: 6 bases; J trimming: 2 bases; junction bases outside the gene matches: 15. This CDR3 is built from 17 residues. CDR3 bases: TGTGCCAGCAGCTCCGACCGGGACAGAACCTCCAACTATGGCTACACCTTC. Amino acids: CASSSDRDRTSNYGYTF.

The gene calls are TRBV5-1 and TRBJ2-3; TRBD2 agrees at 7 bases. Germline V gene sequence: CDR1 SGHRS, CDR2 YFSETQ. J was trimmed by 6 bases and V by 3 bases; bases with no gene match: 4. The CDR3 runs to 13 residues. The CDR3 here is CASSSSSGDTQYF. CDR3 DNA: TGCGCCAGCAGCTCGTCTAGCGGTGATACGCAGTATTTT.

This sequence joins TRBV20-1 and TRBJ2-3; D ambiguous. This CDR3 has 14 amino acids. Trimming shortened V by 1 base and J by 6 bases, and 14 bases separated the two germline ends. Germline CDR1 is DFQATT and CDR2 is SNEGSKA (reference sequence). CDR3 DNA sequence: TGCAGTGCTAGAGGGGTCCTAAGGAGTGATACGCAGTATTTT. Its translation is CSARGVLRSDTQYF.

This sequence joins TRBV2 and TRBJ2-2; D unresolved. The germline V and J ends were trimmed by 7 bases and 4 bases, with 10 bases remaining between them. Germline V lookup: CDR1 SNHLY, CDR2 FYNNEI. The CDR3 extends over 13 amino acids. The chain's CDR3 is CASTLPGTGELFF. The CDR3 DNA reads TGTGCCAGCACGCTCCCAGGCACCGGGGAGCTGTTTTTT.

This chain links TRBV29-1 with TRBJ2-7; TRBD1 matches 11 bases. V was pared by 3 bases and J by 4 bases, with 5 bases of the junction left unmatched. The germline gives CDR1 SQVTM, CDR2 ANQGSEA. The CDR3 has 14 residues. The CDR3 DNA sequence: TGCAGCGTTGATAACCGGGACAGGGGGTACGAGCAGTACTTC. Amino acids: CSVDNRDRGYEQYF.

V is TRBV10-3 and J is TRBJ2-3, with D possibly being TRBD1 (5 bases). The V and J ends lost 6 bases and 4 bases respectively, with 17 bases between them. Germline CDR1 reads ENHRY; CDR2 reads SYGVKD. CDR3 length: 15 residues. The CDR3, as DNA: TGTGCCATCAGGTCCCCTTCAGGGTACTCAGATACGCAGTATTTT. Protein sequence: CAIRSPSGYSDTQYF.

This CDR3 is CSVPTLGSGANVLTF. For the CDR3, the DNA is TGCAGTGTTCCGACACTAGGCTCTGGGGCCAACGTCCTGACTTTC. This chain links TRBV20-1 with TRBJ2-6; the D gene is possibly TRBD2 (5 bases). This CDR3 is 15 amino acids long. Germline V lookup: CDR1 DFQATT, CDR2 SNEGSKA (reference sequence). Trimming removed 7 bases from V and 0 bases from J, with 13 bases in between.

The CDR3 spells CASSSGQGAHEQYF. The CDR3 DNA sequence: TGTGCCAGCAGTAGCGGACAGGGGGCTCACGAGCAGTACTTC. The V call is TRBV27, the J call TRBJ2-7; 11 nucleotides match TRBD1. Germline-derived CDR1 and CDR2 are MNHEY and SMNVEV (reference sequence). The V gene end was trimmed by 5 bases and the J gene end by 5 bases; junction bases not matched to a gene: 5. The CDR3 contains 14 residues.

V gene TRBV20-1 combines with J gene TRBJ1-1, with a possible D match to TRBD1 (6 bases). V lost 2 bases and J lost 11, with 30 bases in between. The CDR3 is 17 residues long. In germline, CDR1 is DFQATT, CDR2 SNEGSKA (reference sequence). CDR3 in amino acids: CSARFPHVDSGFHNAFF. In DNA form, the CDR3 reads TGCAGTGCTAGATTCCCCCACGTGGACAGTGGCTTCCATAACGCTTTCTTT.

V gene TRBV10-3 combines with J gene TRBJ2-2; 8 bases are a match to TRBD1. V dropped 9 bases and J dropped 7; count of bases not matched to a gene: 22. The CDR3 length is 18 residues. Germline loops: CDR1 ENHRY, CDR2 SYGVKD. CDR3 region: CAMRRDPTGEVPYGELFF. As DNA, the CDR3 is TGTGCCATGCGACGGGACCCGACAGGGGAAGTTCCCTACGGGGAGCTGTTTTTT.

This chain connects TRBV7-2 to TRBJ2-4; no clear D. The DNA end lines up better with TRBJ2-5; the J call may be wrong. The CDR3 loop spans 13 amino acids. The germline V gene encodes CDR1 SGHTA and CDR2 FQGNSA. The CDR3 DNA follows: TGTGCCAGCTCCCGCGCGGAAGCAGAGACCCAGTACTTC. Protein sequence: CASSRAEAETQYF.

This clonotype was recorded at least ten times. This chain joins TRBV6-4 and TRBJ2-1, with 9 bases lining up with TRBD2. Trimming cost V 3 bases and J 6 bases; bases outside gene matches: 6. CDR3 size: 15 residues. Germline assignment: CDR1 MRHNA and CDR2 SNTAGT. The CDR3 DNA is TGTGCCAGCAGTGAAGTAGCGGGGGCTACCAATGAGCAGTTCTTC. Encoded protein: CASSEVAGATNEQFF.

The chain's CDR3 is CASSLTDENTEAFF. DNA for the CDR3: TGTGCCAGCAGCTTAACCGATGAGAACACTGAAGCTTTCTTT. The V call is TRBV7-9, the J call TRBJ1-1; D remains unclear. Trimming shortened V by 2 bases and J by 1 base, and 8 bases separated the two germline ends. CDR1 SEHNR and CDR2 FQNEAQ come from the germline V gene (reference sequence). The CDR3 totals 14 residues. Variable domain in full (rest from reference TRBV7-9 and TRBJ1-1): DTGVSQNPRHKITKRGQNVTFRCDPISEHNRLYWYRQTLGQGPEFLTYFQNEAQLEKSRLLSDRFSAERPKGSFSTLEIQRTEQGDSAMYLCASSLTDENTEAFFGQGTRLTVV.

The chain carries TRBV20-1 and TRBJ2-4; 8 nucleotides line up with TRBD1. V shed 1 base and J 2 bases; nucleotides not matched to a gene: 1. Germline V gives CDR1 DFQATT, CDR2 SNEGSKA (reference sequence). The CDR3 is made up of 14 amino acids. The CDR3 spells CSARGTGTKNIQYF. CDR3 bases: TGCAGTGCTAGAGGGACAGGGACCAAAAACATTCAGTACTTC.

This clonotype showed up just once. The J gene is TRBJ2-1, the V gene TRBV10-3; D is possibly TRBD2 (6 bases). The CDR3 has 15 residues. Trimming stripped 6 bases from V and 7 bases from J, with 19 bases between. Germline lookup yields CDR1 ENHRY and CDR2 SYGVKD. The CDR3 region is CAISAGTPEGNEQFF. The CDR3 nucleotides read TGTGCCATCAGCGCCGGGACTCCGGAGGGGAATGAGCAGTTCTTC.